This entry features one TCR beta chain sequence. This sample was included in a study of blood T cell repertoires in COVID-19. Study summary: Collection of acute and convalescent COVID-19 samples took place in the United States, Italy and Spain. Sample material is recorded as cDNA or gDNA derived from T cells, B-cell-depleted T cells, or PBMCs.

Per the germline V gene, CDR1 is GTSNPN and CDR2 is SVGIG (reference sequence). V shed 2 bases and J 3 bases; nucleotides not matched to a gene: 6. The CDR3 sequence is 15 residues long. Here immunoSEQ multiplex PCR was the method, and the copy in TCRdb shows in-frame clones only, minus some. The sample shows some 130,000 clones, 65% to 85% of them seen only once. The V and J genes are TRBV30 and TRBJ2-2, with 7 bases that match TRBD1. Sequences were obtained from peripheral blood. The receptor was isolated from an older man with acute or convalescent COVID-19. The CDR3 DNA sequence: TGTGCCTGGAGTCCTAAACAGGGGTACACCGGGGAGCTGTTTTTT. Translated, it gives CAWSPKQGYTGELFF.